This TCR beta chain stems from a study of regulatory T cells in long-lasting Graves disease. Building of the TCR beta libraries involved iRepertoire HTBI primers and Arm-PCR of CDR3 regions. In TCRdb, the multiplex PCR reads were re-called with MiXCR into one record per CDR3 protein. The sample lists roughly 400,000 distinct CDR3 sequences; approximately 22% were seen once. Time point given: persistent/refractory GD, antithyroid drugs over 5 years with positive TRAb. TCR sequences were obtained from RNA taken from PBMCs. With 0 bases clipped from V and 3 bases from J, the junction kept 10 bases outside the gene matches. Germline CDR1 reads SQVTM; CDR2 reads ANQGSEA. The CDR3 runs to 16 residues. Only a few counts were recorded for this clonotype.

Material: peripheral blood mononuclear cells (PBMCs), obtained when the disease was refractory, from a patient treated with antithyroid drugs. The chain combines TRBV29-1 with TRBJ1-2; 7 bases map to TRBD1. This receptor was taken from a female donor with Graves disease. The CDR3 DNA sequence: TGCAGCGTTGAAGATCTAGGGTTTAGGGGGCACTATGGCTACACCTTC. Amino acid sequence: CSVEDLGFRGHYGYTF. Full variable domain (outside the CDR3, taken from reference TRBV29-1 and TRBJ1-2): SAVISQKPSRDICQRGTSLTIQCQVDSQVTMMFWYRQQPGQSLTLIATANQGSEATYESGFVIDKFPISRPNLTFSTLTVSNMSPEDSSIYLCSVEDLGFRGHYGYTFGSGTRLTVV.